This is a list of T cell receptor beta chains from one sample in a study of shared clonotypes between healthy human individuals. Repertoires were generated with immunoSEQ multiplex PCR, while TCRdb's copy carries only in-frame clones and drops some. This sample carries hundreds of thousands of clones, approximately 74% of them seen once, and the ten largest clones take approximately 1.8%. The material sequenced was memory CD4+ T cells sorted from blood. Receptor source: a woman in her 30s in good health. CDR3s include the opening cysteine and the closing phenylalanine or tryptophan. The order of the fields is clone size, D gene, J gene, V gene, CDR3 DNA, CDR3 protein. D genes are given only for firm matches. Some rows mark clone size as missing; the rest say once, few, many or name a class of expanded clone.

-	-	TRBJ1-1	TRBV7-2	TGTGCCAGCAGCTATGAGGCTTCGTGGGGTGAAGCTTTCTTT	CASSYEASWGEAFF
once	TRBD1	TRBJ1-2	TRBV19	TGTGCCAGTAGTCCTACAGGGGGCCTTGGCTACACCTTC	CASSPTGGLGYTF
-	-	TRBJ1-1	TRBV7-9	TGTGCCAGCAGCTTAATTGTGTTGAACACTGAAGCTTTCTTT	CASSLIVLNTEAFF
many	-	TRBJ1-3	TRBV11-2	TGTGCCAGCAGCTTACAATGGAGCTCTGGAAACACCATATATTTT	CASSLQWSSGNTIYF
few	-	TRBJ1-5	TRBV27	TGTGCCAGCAGGACAGGAACTAGCAATCAGCCCCAGCATTTT	CASRTGTSNQPQHF
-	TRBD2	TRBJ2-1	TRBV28	TGTGCCAGCAGTTTGTCTAGCGGGTACAATGAGCAGTTCTTC	CASSLSSGYNEQFF
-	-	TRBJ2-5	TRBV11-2	TGTGCCAGCAGCATGGGACTCTCGGGGGAGACCCAGTACTTC	CASSMGLSGETQYF
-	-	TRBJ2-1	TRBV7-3	TGTGCCAGCAGCTTAAAAAGGGCAGGATACAATGAGCAGTTCTTC	CASSLKRAGYNEQFF
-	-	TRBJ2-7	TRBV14	TGTGCCAGCAGCCAAAGGTGGCCGTACTCCTACGAGCAGTACTTC	CASSQRWPYSYEQYF
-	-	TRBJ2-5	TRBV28	TGTGCCAGCAGTCAACCAGGGGATCAAGAGACCCAGTACTTC	CASSQPGDQETQYF
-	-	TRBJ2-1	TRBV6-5	TGTGCCAGCAGTTACTCTTGGGCAGCCTCCTACAATGAGCAGTTCTTC	CASSYSWAASYNEQFF
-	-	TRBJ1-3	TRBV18	TGTGCCAGCTCACCTACGGCGAGCTCTGGAAACACCATATATTTT	CASSPTASSGNTIYF
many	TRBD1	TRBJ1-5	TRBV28	TGTGCCAGCAGGCTACAGGGACAGAACAATCAGCCCCAGCATTTT	CASRLQGQNNQPQHF
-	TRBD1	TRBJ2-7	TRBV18	TGTGCCAGCTCATCGGACAGGGGGCGCGTGCAGTACTTC	CASSSDRGRVQYF
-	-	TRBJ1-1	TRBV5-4	TGTGCCAGCAGCTTGGGTTCTGAATCGGGGAGGACTGAAGCTTTCTTT	CASSLGSESGRTEAFF
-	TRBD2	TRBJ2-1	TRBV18	TGTGCCAGCTCACCACCGGGGCGGGAGCTGGGTGAGCAGTTCTTC	CASSPPGRELGEQFF
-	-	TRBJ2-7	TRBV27	TGTGCCAGCAGTTTAGTAGGGGCTTCCCACTACGAGCAGTACTTC	CASSLVGASHYEQYF
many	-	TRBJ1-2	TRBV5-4	TGTGCCAGCAGCCCTGGGGGTCAGCGGAGGGGCTACACCTTC	CASSPGGQRRGYTF
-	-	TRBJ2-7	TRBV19	TGTGCCAGTAGTACACAGGGCCACGAGCAGTACTTC	CASSTQGHEQYF
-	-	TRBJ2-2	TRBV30	TGTGCCTGGAGTGTGAGGGAACACCGGGGAGCTGTTTTT	CAWSVREHRGAVF
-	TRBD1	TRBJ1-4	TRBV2	TGTGCCAGCAGTGCCCGACAGGGGATTAATGAAAAACTGTTTTTT	CASSARQGINEKLFF
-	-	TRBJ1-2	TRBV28	TGTGCCAGCAGTTTAGCCGCGACGGACTCGTTATATGGCTACACCTTC	CASSLAATDSLYGYTF
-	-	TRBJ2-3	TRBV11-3	TGTGCCAGCAGCCCACCTGGGGAAGATACGCAGTATTTT	CASSPPGEDTQYF
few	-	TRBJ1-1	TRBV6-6	TGTGCCAGCAGTCCACGACTGGACAGCACTGAAGCTTTCTTT	CASSPRLDSTEAFF
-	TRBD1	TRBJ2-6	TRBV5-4	TGTGCCAGCAGTCCCGGGACAGGGGTGGATGGGGCCAACGTCCTGACTTTC	CASSPGTGVDGANVLTF
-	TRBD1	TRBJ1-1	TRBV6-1	TGTGCCAGCAGTGACAGGGGGTATCGGCACACTGAAGCTTTCTTT	CASSDRGYRHTEAFF
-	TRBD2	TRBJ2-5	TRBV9	TGTGCCAGCAGCGCAACCCTAGCGGGACAAGAGACCCAGTACTTC	CASSATLAGQETQYF
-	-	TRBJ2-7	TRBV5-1	TGCGCCAGCAGTCCCGAGAACAGCTTACCAACCTACGAGCAGTACTTC	CASSPENSLPTYEQYF
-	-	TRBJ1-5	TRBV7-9	TGTGCCAGCAGCTACGCAGGGGTGAGGGGCAATCAGCCCCAGCATTTT	CASSYAGVRGNQPQHF
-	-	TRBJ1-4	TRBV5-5	TGTGCCAGCAGCTTGGACCCGGGACCTAATGAAAAACTGTTTTTT	CASSLDPGPNEKLFF
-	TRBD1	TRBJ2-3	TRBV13	TGTGCCAGCAGCTTAGAAGGAGGACAGGGTGTAACGCAGTATTTT	CASSLEGGQGVTQYF